Listed below are T cell receptor beta chains from one sample, sequenced in a study of blood T cell repertoires in COVID-19. Sequenced by immunoSEQ multiplex PCR; TCRdb stores in-frame clones only, minus some. The data hold under 300,000 clones, with approximately 82% observed a single time. The sample comprised peripheral blood. The source is an elderly man with acute or convalescent COVID-19. Both conserved end residues are part of each CDR3. The order of the fields is clone size, D gene, V gene, J gene, CDR3 DNA, CDR3 protein. A D gene is named only where the DNA matches it firmly. The size entry is marked missing in some rows and otherwise reads once, few, many or a size class.

>NA|TRBD2|TRBV5-1|TRBJ2-7
TGCGCCAGCAACCCCGGGCGGGGGGCCTACGAGCAGTACTTC
CASNPGRGAYEQYF
>NA|NA|TRBV15|TRBJ1-1
TGTGCCACCAGCAGAGTGGTTGGTCAGACTGAAGCTTTCTTT
CATSRVVGQTEAFF
>NA|NA|TRBV28|TRBJ1-2
TGTGCCAGCAGTTTGTTGGCGACGGGTAGAGGCTACACCTTC
CASSLLATGRGYTF
>NA|TRBD1|TRBV27|TRBJ2-7
TGTGCCAGCAGTTTAAGGGCAGGGGGTATCGAGCAGTACTTC
CASSLRAGGIEQYF
>NA|TRBD2|TRBV9|TRBJ2-5
TGTGCCAGCAGCGTCTCGGGACTAGCGGGGTCGGAGACCCAGTACTTC
CASSVSGLAGSETQYF
>NA|NA|TRBV27|TRBJ2-5
TGTGCCAGCACTAGAAGCCCCCAAGAGACCCAGTACTTC
CASTRSPQETQYF
>NA|NA|TRBV24-1|TRBJ1-4
TGTGCCACCAGTCGCGACAGCGAAAAACTGTTTTTT
CATSRDSEKLFF
>NA|NA|TRBV15|TRBJ2-1
TGTGCCACCAGCAGAGTGTATAGCATCGATGAGCAGTTCTTC
CATSRVYSIDEQFF
>NA|NA|TRBV3-1/TRBV3-2|TRBJ1-5
TGTGCCAGCAGCCAAATGGGGGGGGCCAATCAGCCCCAGCATTTT
CASSQMGGANQPQHF
>NA|TRBD1|TRBV5-1|TRBJ1-2
TGCGCCAGCAGCTTGTCGGGACAGGGGAGTAGAGGCTACACCTTC
CASSLSGQGSRGYTF
>once|TRBD2|TRBV7-9|TRBJ2-3
TGTGCCAGCAGCCAAGGACTAGCGGGAGATACGCAGTATTTT
CASSQGLAGDTQYF
>NA|NA|TRBV6-5|TRBJ1-4
TGTGCCAGCACCGAGGACAGAGTTAATGAAAAACTGTTTTTT
CASTEDRVNEKLFF
>NA|TRBD2|TRBV6-6|TRBJ2-1
TGTGCCAGCAGCCGCTCGACTAGCGGGAGATGGGATGAGCAGTTCTTC
CASSRSTSGRWDEQFF
>few|NA|TRBV3-1/TRBV3-2|TRBJ1-5
TGTGCCAGCAGCCAAGGGGAGAGCAATCAGCCCCAGCATTTT
CASSQGESNQPQHF
>once|NA|TRBV28|TRBJ2-6
TGTGCCAGCAAACCCCCGGACAGCTCTGGGGCCAACGTCCTGACTTTC
CASKPPDSSGANVLTF
>NA|TRBD2|TRBV7-3|TRBJ2-1
TGTGCCAGCAGCTTAAGTGGACTAGCGGACAATGAGCAGTTCTTC
CASSLSGLADNEQFF
>few|NA|TRBV7-2|TRBJ1-1
TGTGCCAGCAGCTTAGGGGCGTTGGGCACTGAAGCTTTCTTT
CASSLGALGTEAFF
>once|TRBD2|TRBV6-4|TRBJ2-1
TGTGCCAGCAGGCAATACTCTAGCGGCTCCAATGAGCAGTTCTTC
CASRQYSSGSNEQFF
>few|NA|TRBV6-5|TRBJ2-3
TGTGCCAGCAGTCTTGGACTCCTTACAGATACGCAGTATTTT
CASSLGLLTDTQYF
>NA|TRBD1|TRBV6-1|TRBJ1-6
TGTGCCAGCAGTGAAGACGACAGGGTTGGTTCACCCCTCCACTTT
CASSEDDRVGSPLHF
>NA|NA|TRBV28|TRBJ2-7
TGTGCCAGCAGTTTCACTACTTCCTACGAGCAGTACTTC
CASSFTTSYEQYF
>NA|TRBD1|TRBV5-1|TRBJ1-4
TGCGCCAGCAGCCTAGGGGGCGAAAAACTGTTTTTT
CASSLGGEKLFF
>NA|NA|TRBV11-2|TRBJ2-1
TGTGCCAGCAGCCACTCCGCCAATGAGCAGTTCTTC
CASSHSANEQFF
>once|NA|TRBV6-5|TRBJ1-3
TGTGCCAGCATGGGGCCAGGGAACACCATATATTTT
CASMGPGNTIYF
>NA|NA|TRBV5-4|TRBJ1-2
TGTGCCAGCAGCCCCGCGATAGAAAACTATGGCTACACCTTC
CASSPAIENYGYTF
>NA|TRBD2|TRBV9|TRBJ2-3
TGTGCCAGCAGCGTTAGCGGGGGGGCCACCACAGATACGCAGTATTTT
CASSVSGGATTDTQYF
>NA|NA|TRBV18|TRBJ1-2
TGTGCCAGCTCACCACTCCAGGGGAACTATGGCTACACCTTC
CASSPLQGNYGYTF
>NA|NA|TRBV11-2|TRBJ2-3
TGTGCCAGCAGCTCCTCCGCAGAGGCGGTCCGCGTGGGCACAGATACGCAGTATTTT
CASSSSAEAVRVGTDTQYF
>NA|TRBD2|TRBV5-5|TRBJ2-7
TGTGCCAGCAGCTATCTAGCGGGAGGGCTCCCATACGAGCAGTACTTC
CASSYLAGGLPYEQYF
>NA|TRBD1|TRBV5-1|TRBJ2-7
TGCGCCAGCAGCTCCGGGACAGGGAACGAGCAGTACTTC
CASSSGTGNEQYF
>NA|NA|TRBV5-1|TRBJ1-1
TGCGCCCCTCAGATGGGGCCAACTGAAGCTTTCTTT
CAPQMGPTEAFF
>once|TRBD2|TRBV19|TRBJ2-7
TGTGCCAGTAGTGGGGGGGTCCTCCCCTACGAGCAGTACTTC
CASSGGVLPYEQYF
>NA|NA|TRBV6-6|TRBJ2-7
TGTGCCAGCAGTTACTCACCAGACTCCTACGAGCAGTACTTC
CASSYSPDSYEQYF